These 7 T cell receptor beta chains were sequenced from one sample in a study of blood T cells in healthy people across ages. For the second PCR, which ran for 7 to 11 cycles, a sample-barcoded 5' primer and a J-beta primer mix were used. TCRdb ran MiXCR on the 5' RACE reads and lists one entry per CDR3 protein. The sample has about a million distinct CDR3 sequences, approximately 38% seen once; the top ten hold 10% to 15%. Sequencing was done on a sample of blood. These receptors all stem from a man between 18 and 35 years old in good health.

In this sample, this clonotype turned up a few times. The CDR3 region is CASTLTGSNTEAFF. DNA for the CDR3: TGTGCCAGCACCTTAACAGGGTCGAACACTGAAGCTTTCTTT. The chain carries TRBV12-3 or TRBV12-4 and TRBJ1-1; D might be TRBD1 (6 bases). V shed 7 bases and J shed 1 base, with 13 bases lying between them. The CDR3 is 14 amino acids.

The chain couples TRBV6-1 to TRBJ1-6, with 7 bases that match TRBD1. The junction had 3 bases not matched to a gene; V was cut back by 2 bases and J by 2 bases. The CDR3 has 16 amino acids. The V gene's germline CDR1 is MNHNS and CDR2 SASEGT. The CDR3 protein is CASSERQGAYNSPLHF. In DNA, the CDR3 is TGTGCCAGCAGTGAAAGACAGGGTGCCTATAATTCACCCCTCCACTTT.

V gene TRBV4-3 combines with J gene TRBJ2-1; 11 bases line up with TRBD1. Germline V gene lookup returns CDR1 LGHNA and CDR2 YSLEER. The J segment lost 8 bases and the V segment lost 3 bases, leaving 12 bases of the junction unmatched. The CDR3 covers 17 residues. CDR3 nucleotides: TGCGCCAGCAGCCACCGGCCCCCGGGACAGGGGGTTGATGAGCAGTTCTTC. It codes for CASSHRPPGQGVDEQFF.

The gene calls are TRBV7-9 and TRBJ2-5; 7 nucleotides match TRBD1. The DNA end is more similar to TRBJ2-7, so the J call may be wrong. The CDR3 spans 12 residues. CDR1 is SEHNR, CDR2 FQNEAQ, per germline (reference sequence). CDR3 nucleotide sequence: TGTGCCAGCAGACTTTCAGGGGGCGAGCAGTACTTC. Its translation is CASRLSGGEQYF.

This clonotype was seen only once. The J gene is TRBJ2-5, the V gene TRBV5-1, with D perhaps TRBD2 (5 bases). V lost 4 bases and J lost 1, with 8 bases in between. The length of the CDR3 is 13 residues. The germline V gene has CDR1 SGHRS and CDR2 YFSETQ. CDR3 DNA sequence: TGCGCCAGCAGCGTGACTATCCAAGAGACCCAGTACTTC. Amino acid sequence: CASSVTIQETQYF.

This chain links TRBV20-1 with TRBJ2-4, with 7 bases identical to TRBD1. The J call may be faulty, since TRBJ2-7 better matches the DNA end. This CDR3 contains 14 residues. The germline gives CDR1 DFQATT, CDR2 SNEGSKA (reference sequence). In DNA form, the CDR3 reads TGCAGTGCTAGGGCCCCGCACAGGGGCGACGAGCAGTACTTC. This gives the protein CSARAPHRGDEQYF.

CDR3 region: CSAKRGNYNEQFF. The CDR3 DNA follows: TGCAGTGCAAAACGGGGTAACTACAATGAGCAGTTCTTC. V and J are TRBV20-1 and TRBJ2-1; tentative D call: TRBD2 (5 bases). Germline V gene sequence: CDR1 DFQATT, CDR2 SNEGSKA (reference sequence). Trimming took off 6 bases at V and 3 bases at J, with 12 bases between the two ends. The CDR3 is made up of 13 amino acids.